This T cell receptor beta chain derives from a study of lymphopenia after photon versus proton radiotherapy. For this clone: Its matching antigen is unknown.

Regarding the study as a whole: Survival link was tested only in deceased patients; proton benefit remains a possibility. Oligoclonal CD8+ Temra expansion after nadir drove photon patients' diversity drop. Proton therapy kept repertoires fairly stable, unlike photons, which gained effector/memory cells. A bigger post-nadir fall in TCR diversity correlated inversely with survival time in deceased patients.

Germline values: CDR1 SQVTM, CDR2 ANQGSEA. The trim removed 4 bases at V and 4 bases at J, leaving 12 bases unmatched. This CDR3 has 15 residues. Measured with immunoSEQ multiplex PCR; TCRdb has only the in-frame clones, and not every one. In the table there are more than 25,000 clones, roughly four fifths of which are singletons. The J gene is TRBJ2-5, the V gene TRBV29-1; 7 positions agree with TRBD2. The material was peripheral blood, obtained from a patient treated with photon-based radiotherapy. The source of this sequence is a woman aged 50 to 60 with pancreatic cancer. CDR3 residues: CSVAGGSPGGETQYF. CDR3 bases: TGCAGCGTTGCGGGCGGGAGCCCCGGGGGAGAGACCCAGTACTTC.